A selection of T cell receptor beta chains follows, all from one sample in a study of blood T cell repertoires in COVID-19. The table came from immunoSEQ multiplex PCR; TCRdb's copy has only in-frame clones and leaves some out. This table holds more than 250,000 clones, 85% to 90% found once. Sequencing input: PBMCs or T cells enriched from blood (not recorded which). Receptor source: a woman aged 18-29 years who had recovered from COVID-19. The CDR3 runs from the conserved cysteine through the conserved F or W. A D gene is named only where the DNA matches it firmly. The size entry is marked missing in some rows and otherwise reads once, few, many or a size class.

v_call	clone_size	d_call	j_call	cdr3_aa	cdr3_nt
TRBV7-7	NA	TRBD2	TRBJ2-2	CASSSAGGPNTGELFF	TGTGCTAGCAGCTCCGCGGGGGGTCCAAACACCGGGGAGCTGTTTTTT
TRBV18	NA	TRBD1	TRBJ1-6	CASSPGTGDNSPLHF	TGTGCCAGCTCACCTGGGACAGGGGACAATTCACCCCTCCACTTT
TRBV19	NA	TRBD2	TRBJ2-4	CASSIAASGVKNIQYF	TGTGCCAGTAGTATAGCGGCTAGCGGCGTCAAAAACATTCAGTACTTC
TRBV2	NA	TRBD1	TRBJ1-2	CASRSGQAGYGYTF	TGTGCCAGCAGGAGCGGACAGGCGGGCTATGGCTACACCTTC
TRBV5-6	NA	TRBD1	TRBJ2-7	CASSRGTGGHFYEQYF	TGTGCCAGCAGCCGTGGGACAGGGGGCCATTTCTACGAGCAGTACTTC
TRBV10-3	NA	TRBD2	TRBJ2-2	CAISPRTSENTGELFF	TGTGCCATCAGTCCTAGGACTAGCGAAAACACCGGGGAGCTGTTTTTT
TRBV21-1	NA	NA	TRBJ2-4	CASSKAHQGRAKNIQYF	TGTGCCAGCAGCAAAGCGCATCAGGGTCGAGCCAAAAACATTCAGTACTTC
TRBV6-5	NA	NA	TRBJ1-2	CASSYPGDYGYTF	TGTGCCAGCAGTTACCCCGGAGACTATGGCTACACCTTC
TRBV28	once	NA	TRBJ1-6	CASSLGSHNSPLHF	TGTGCCAGCAGTCTGGGTAGCCATAATTCACCCCTCCACTTT
TRBV5-4	NA	NA	TRBJ1-1	CASSVDKNTEAFF	TGTGCCAGCAGCGTCGACAAGAACACTGAAGCTTTCTTT
TRBV30	NA	TRBD2	TRBJ2-1	CAWSVLAGRYNEQFF	TGTGCCTGGAGTGTACTAGCGGGAAGGTACAATGAGCAGTTCTTC
TRBV7-9	NA	TRBD2	TRBJ2-2	CASSLAVWASGETGELFF	TGTGCCAGCAGCTTAGCCGTCTGGGCTAGCGGGGAGACCGGGGAGCTGTTTTTT
TRBV5-1	NA	TRBD1	TRBJ1-1	CASSSGQVGDTEAFF	TGCGCCAGCAGCTCTGGACAGGTTGGGGACACTGAAGCTTTCTTT
TRBV5-4	NA	TRBD2	TRBJ2-1	CASSLASGGPLLYNEQFF	TGTGCCAGCAGCTTGGCTAGCGGGGGGCCCTTATTGTACAATGAGCAGTTCTTC
TRBV24-1	NA	NA	TRBJ2-5	CATSDPTGPQETQYF	TGTGCCACCAGTGATCCTACAGGGCCTCAAGAGACCCAGTACTTC
TRBV3-1/TRBV3-2	few	NA	TRBJ2-3	CASSQRVGSTDTQYF	TGTGCCAGCAGCCAACGGGTCGGGAGCACAGATACGCAGTATTTT
TRBV7-3	NA	TRBD1	TRBJ1-2	CASSHGQGKGGYTF	TGTGCCAGCAGTCATGGACAGGGAAAGGGGGGCTACACCTTC
TRBV10-1	NA	NA	TRBJ2-1	CANQGYSLEQFF	TGCGCCAATCAGGGGTATAGCCTCGAGCAGTTCTTC
TRBV7-9	NA	NA	TRBJ1-1	CASSSDTWNTEAFF	TGTGCCAGCAGCTCCGACACGTGGAACACTGAAGCTTTCTTT
TRBV28	NA	TRBD1	TRBJ2-7	CASSLLTRQGGGYEQYF	TGTGCCAGCAGTTTATTAACCCGACAGGGGGGAGGCTACGAGCAGTACTTC
TRBV7-6	NA	TRBD2	TRBJ2-2	CASSSRPLPSGKNTGELFF	TGTGCCAGCAGCTCCCGCCCCCTCCCTAGCGGGAAAAACACCGGGGAGCTGTTTTTT
TRBV5-5	NA	TRBD2	TRBJ2-3	CASSLVQRGLGDTQYF	TGTGCCAGCAGCTTGGTCCAGCGGGGGCTTGGAGATACGCAGTATTTT
TRBV2	NA	TRBD1	TRBJ1-5	CASSQTGFGGNQPQHF	TGTGCCAGCAGTCAGACAGGGTTTGGCGGCAATCAGCCCCAGCATTTT